These T cell receptor beta chains were read from a single sample in a study of shared clonotypes between healthy human individuals. Data came from immunoSEQ multiplex PCR; TCRdb stores just in-frame clones and leaves some out. The data hold roughly 570,000 clones, with nearly 98% observed a single time. The sample taken for sequencing was naive CD8+ T cells sorted from blood. These receptors were obtained from a man aged 30 to 45 in good health. CDR3s include the opening cysteine and the closing phenylalanine or tryptophan. A D gene is named only where the DNA matches it firmly. Only part of the rows carry a size: once, few, many, or a class if the clone is expanded.

V	D	size	J	length	DNA	CDR3
TRBV19	TRBD1	-	TRBJ2-7	13	TGTGCCAGTACGGACAGGGAGAGCTACGAGCAGTACTTC	CASTDRESYEQYF
TRBV7-9	TRBD1	-	TRBJ2-7	14	TGTGCCAGCAGCAGGACAGGGTATTTCCACGAGCAGTACTTC	CASSRTGYFHEQYF
TRBV28	TRBD2	-	TRBJ2-5	17	TGTGCCAGCAGTTCCGGACTAGCGGGACCCCCCCTGGAGACCCAGTACTTC	CASSSGLAGPPLETQYF
TRBV7-9	TRBD2	once	TRBJ2-2	17	TGTGCCAGCAGCAACATAGCGGGACCCACGAACACCGGGGAGCTGTTTTTT	CASSNIAGPTNTGELFF
TRBV4-1	TRBD1	-	TRBJ2-7	15	TGCGCCAGCAGCCAAGAGGAGACAGGGTCCTACGAGCAGTACTTC	CASSQEETGSYEQYF
TRBV2	-	-	TRBJ2-1	16	TGTGCCAGCAGTGGTCCAGGGCCGAGCTCCTACAATGAGCAGTTCTTC	CASSGPGPSSYNEQFF
TRBV19	TRBD2	-	TRBJ2-1	15	TGTGCCAGTAGTCTGAGCGGGAGGGCCTACAATGAGCAGTTCTTC	CASSLSGRAYNEQFF
TRBV9	-	-	TRBJ2-3	15	TGTGCCAGCAGCGTAAGGTGGGAGAGGGCAGATACGCAGTATTTT	CASSVRWERADTQYF
TRBV19	-	-	TRBJ1-5	15	TGTGCCAGTAGTGAGGTCTACAGGGCTCCTCAGCCCCAGCATTTT	CASSEVYRAPQPQHF
TRBV5-8	-	-	TRBJ2-1	17	TGTGCCAGCAGCTTGTCCTTCGAACAGCATCCGGTATATGAGCAGTTCTTC	CASSLSFEQHPVYEQFF
TRBV28	-	-	TRBJ1-5	13	TGTGCCAGCAGATACGCTGGAGGCCAGCCCCAGCATTTT	CASRYAGGQPQHF
TRBV9	-	-	TRBJ1-5	14	TGTGCCAGCAGCCCCCAGGGGTGGAATCAGCCCCAGCATTTT	CASSPQGWNQPQHF
TRBV2	-	-	TRBJ1-5	14	TGTGCCAGCAGTGAAGCAACCTCTACTGGACCCCAGCATTTT	CASSEATSTGPQHF
TRBV7-8	-	-	TRBJ1-5	15	TGTGCCAGCAGCTTAGATCTGGGGGCCAATCAGCCCCAGCATTTT	CASSLDLGANQPQHF